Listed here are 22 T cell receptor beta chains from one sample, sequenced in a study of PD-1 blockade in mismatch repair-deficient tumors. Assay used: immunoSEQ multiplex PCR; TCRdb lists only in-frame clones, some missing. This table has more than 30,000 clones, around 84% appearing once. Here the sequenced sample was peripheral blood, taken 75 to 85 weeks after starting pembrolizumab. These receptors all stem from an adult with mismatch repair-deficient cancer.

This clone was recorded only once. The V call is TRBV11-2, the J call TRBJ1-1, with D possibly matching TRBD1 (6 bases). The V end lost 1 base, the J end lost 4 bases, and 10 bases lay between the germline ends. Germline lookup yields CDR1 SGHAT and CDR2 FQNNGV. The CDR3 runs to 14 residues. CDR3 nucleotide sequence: TGTGCCAGCAGCTTAGTAAAGGGGGTCACTGAAGCTTTCTTT. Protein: CASSLVKGVTEAFF. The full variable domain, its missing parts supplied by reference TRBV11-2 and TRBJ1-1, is EAGVAQSPRYKIIEKRQSVAFWCNPISGHATLYWYQQILGQGPKLLIQFQNNGVVDDSQLPKDRFSAERLKGVDSTLKIQPAKLEDSAVYLCASSLVKGVTEAFFGQGTRLTVV.

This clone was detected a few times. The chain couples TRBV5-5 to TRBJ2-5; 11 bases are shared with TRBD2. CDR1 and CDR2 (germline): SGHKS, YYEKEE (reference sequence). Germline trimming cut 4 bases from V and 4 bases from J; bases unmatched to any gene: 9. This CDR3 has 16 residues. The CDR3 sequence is CASSPGLAERVETQYF. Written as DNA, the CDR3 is TGTGCCAGCAGCCCGGGACTAGCGGAAAGGGTAGAGACCCAGTACTTC.

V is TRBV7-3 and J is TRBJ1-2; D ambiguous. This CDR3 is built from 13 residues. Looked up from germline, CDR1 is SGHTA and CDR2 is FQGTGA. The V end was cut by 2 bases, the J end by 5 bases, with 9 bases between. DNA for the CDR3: TGTGCCAGCAGCTTATACGGAGATTATGGCTACACCTTC. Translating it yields CASSLYGDYGYTF.

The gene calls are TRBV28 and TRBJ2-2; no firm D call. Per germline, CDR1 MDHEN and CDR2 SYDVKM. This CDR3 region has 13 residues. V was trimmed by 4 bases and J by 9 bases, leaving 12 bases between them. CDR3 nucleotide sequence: TGTGCCAGCAGTTCACGACGTTCCCGGGAGCTGTTTTTT. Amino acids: CASSSRRSRELFF. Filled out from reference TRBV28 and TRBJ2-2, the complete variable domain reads DVKVTQSSRYLVKRTGEKVFLECVQDMDHENMFWYRQDPGLGLRLIYFSYDVKMKEKGDIPEGYSVSREKKERFSLILESASTNQTSMYLCASSSRRSRELFFGEGSRLTVL.

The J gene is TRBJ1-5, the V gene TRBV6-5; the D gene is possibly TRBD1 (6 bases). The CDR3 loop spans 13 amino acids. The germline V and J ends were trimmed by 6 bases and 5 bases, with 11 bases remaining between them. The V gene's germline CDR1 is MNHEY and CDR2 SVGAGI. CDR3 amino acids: CASSRTVDQPQHF. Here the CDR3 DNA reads TGTGCCAGCAGCCGGACAGTCGATCAGCCCCAGCATTTT.

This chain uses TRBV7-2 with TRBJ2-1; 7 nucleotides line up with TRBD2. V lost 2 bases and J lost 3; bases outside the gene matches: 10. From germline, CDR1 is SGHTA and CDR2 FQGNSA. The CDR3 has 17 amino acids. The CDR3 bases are TGTGCCAGCAGCTTACGGGGTGGCGGGAGCTTCTACAATGAGCAGTTCTTC. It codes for CASSLRGGGSFYNEQFF.

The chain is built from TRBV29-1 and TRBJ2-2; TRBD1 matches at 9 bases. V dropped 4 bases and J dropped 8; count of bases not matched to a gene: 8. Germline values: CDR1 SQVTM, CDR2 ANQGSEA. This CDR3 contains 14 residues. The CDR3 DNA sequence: TGCAGCGTTGCCCTTACAGGGGGCGCGGGGGAGCTGTTTTTT. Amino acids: CSVALTGGAGELFF.

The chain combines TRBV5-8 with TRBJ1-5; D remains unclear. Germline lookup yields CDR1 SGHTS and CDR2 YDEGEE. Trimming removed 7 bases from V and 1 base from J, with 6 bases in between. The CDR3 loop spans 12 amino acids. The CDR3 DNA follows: TGTGCCAGCGGGGTAAGCAATCAGCCCCAGCATTTT. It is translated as CASGVSNQPQHF.

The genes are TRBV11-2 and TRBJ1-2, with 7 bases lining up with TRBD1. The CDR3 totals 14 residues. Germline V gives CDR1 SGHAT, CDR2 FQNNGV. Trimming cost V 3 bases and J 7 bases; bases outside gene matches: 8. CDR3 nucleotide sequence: TGTGCCAGCAGCTTGAATAGACAGGGCGTTGGCTACACCTTC. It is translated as CASSLNRQGVGYTF.

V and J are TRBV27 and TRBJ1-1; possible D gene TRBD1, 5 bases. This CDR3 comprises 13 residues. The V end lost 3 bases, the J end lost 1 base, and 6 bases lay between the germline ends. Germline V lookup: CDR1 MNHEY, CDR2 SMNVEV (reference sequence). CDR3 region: CASSFQGNTEAFF. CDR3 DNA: TGTGCCAGCAGTTTTCAGGGGAACACTGAAGCTTTCTTT.

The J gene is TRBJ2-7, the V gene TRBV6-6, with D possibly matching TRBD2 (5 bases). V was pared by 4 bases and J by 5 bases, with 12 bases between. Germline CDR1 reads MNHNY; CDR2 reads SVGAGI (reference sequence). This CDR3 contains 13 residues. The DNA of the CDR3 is TGTGCCAGCAGTTCACAGTTGAGGGACGAGCAGTACTTC. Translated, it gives CASSSQLRDEQYF.

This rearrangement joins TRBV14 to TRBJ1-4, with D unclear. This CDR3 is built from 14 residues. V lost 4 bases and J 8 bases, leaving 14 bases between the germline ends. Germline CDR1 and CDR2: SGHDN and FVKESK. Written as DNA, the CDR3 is TGTGCCAGCAGCCTCTTAGACCCGGGGGAAAAACTGTTTTTT. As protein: CASSLLDPGEKLFF.

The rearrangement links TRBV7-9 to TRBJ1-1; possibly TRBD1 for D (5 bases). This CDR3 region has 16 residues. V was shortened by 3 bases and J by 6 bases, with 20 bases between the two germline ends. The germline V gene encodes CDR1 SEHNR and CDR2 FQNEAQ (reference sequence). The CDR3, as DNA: TGTGCCAGCAGCTTGTTTTTGGACTCGGGGACTCCTGAAGCTTTCTTT. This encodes CASSLFLDSGTPEAFF. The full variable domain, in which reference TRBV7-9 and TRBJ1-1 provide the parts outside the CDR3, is DTGVSQNPRHKITKRGQNVTFRCDPISEHNRLYWYRQTLGQGPEFLTYFQNEAQLEKSRLLSDRFSAERPKGSFSTLEIQRTEQGDSAMYLCASSLFLDSGTPEAFFGQGTRLTVV.

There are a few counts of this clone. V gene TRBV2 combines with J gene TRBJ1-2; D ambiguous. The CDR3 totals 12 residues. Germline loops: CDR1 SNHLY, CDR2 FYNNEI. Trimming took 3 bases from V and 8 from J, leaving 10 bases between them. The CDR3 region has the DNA TGTGCCAGCAGTGACTTAGCGAAAGGCTACACCTTC. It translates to CASSDLAKGYTF.

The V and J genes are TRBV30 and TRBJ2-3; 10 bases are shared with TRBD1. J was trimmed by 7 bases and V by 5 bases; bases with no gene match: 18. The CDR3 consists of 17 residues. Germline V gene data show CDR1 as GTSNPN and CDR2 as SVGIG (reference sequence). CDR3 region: CAWVSRPGQGFAYTQYF. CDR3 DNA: TGTGCCTGGGTCAGCCGGCCGGGACAGGGGTTTGCATATACGCAGTATTTT.

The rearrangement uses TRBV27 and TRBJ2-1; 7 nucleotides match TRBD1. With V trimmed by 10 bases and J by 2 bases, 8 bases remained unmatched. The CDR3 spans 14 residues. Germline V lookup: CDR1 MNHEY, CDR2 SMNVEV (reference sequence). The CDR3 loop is CATNNRGPYNEQFF. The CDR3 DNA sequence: TGTGCCACCAATAACAGGGGTCCCTACAATGAGCAGTTCTTC.

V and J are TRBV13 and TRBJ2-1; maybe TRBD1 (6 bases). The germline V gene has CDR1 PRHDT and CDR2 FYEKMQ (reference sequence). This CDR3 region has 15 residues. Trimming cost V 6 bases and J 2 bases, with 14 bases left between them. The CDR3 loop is CASSGTKRPYNEQFF. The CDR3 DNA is TGTGCCAGCAGTGGGACAAAGCGGCCCTACAATGAGCAGTTCTTC. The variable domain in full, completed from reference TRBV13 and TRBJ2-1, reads AAGVIQSPRHLIKEKRETATLKCYPIPRHDTVYWYQQGPGQDPQFLISFYEKMQSDKGSIPDRFSAQQFSDYHSELNMSSLELGDSALYFCASSGTKRPYNEQFFGPGTRLTVL.

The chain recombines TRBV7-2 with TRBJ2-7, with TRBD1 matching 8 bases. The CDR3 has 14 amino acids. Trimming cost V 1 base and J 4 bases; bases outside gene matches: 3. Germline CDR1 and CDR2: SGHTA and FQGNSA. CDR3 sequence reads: CASSLGTGRYEQYF. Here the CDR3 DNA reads TGTGCCAGCAGCTTAGGGACAGGGCGGTACGAGCAGTACTTC.

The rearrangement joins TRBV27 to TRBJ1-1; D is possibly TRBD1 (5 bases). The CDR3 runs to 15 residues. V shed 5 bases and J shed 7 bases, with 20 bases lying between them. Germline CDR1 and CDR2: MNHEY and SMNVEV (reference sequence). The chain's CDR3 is CASSLDGTRGGEAFF. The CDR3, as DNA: TGTGCCAGCAGTCTAGACGGGACCCGCGGGGGTGAAGCTTTCTTT.

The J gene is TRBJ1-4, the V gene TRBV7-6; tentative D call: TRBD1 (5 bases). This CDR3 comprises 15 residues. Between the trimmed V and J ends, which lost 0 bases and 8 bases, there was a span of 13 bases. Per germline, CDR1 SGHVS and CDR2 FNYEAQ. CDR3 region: CASSLAGSGGEKLFF. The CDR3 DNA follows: TGTGCCAGCAGCTTAGCCGGTTCGGGGGGAGAAAAACTGTTTTTT. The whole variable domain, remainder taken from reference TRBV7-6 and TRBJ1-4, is GAGVSQSPRYKVTKRGQDVALRCDPISGHVSLYWYRQALGQGPEFLTYFNYEAQQDKSGLPNDRFSAERPEGSISTLTIQRTEQRDSAMYRCASSLAGSGGEKLFFGSGTQLSVL.

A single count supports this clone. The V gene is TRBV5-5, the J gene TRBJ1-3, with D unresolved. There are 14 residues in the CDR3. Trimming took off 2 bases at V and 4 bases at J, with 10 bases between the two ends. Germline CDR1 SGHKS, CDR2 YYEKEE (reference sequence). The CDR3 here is CASSFEGPGNTIYF. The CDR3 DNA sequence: TGTGCCAGCAGCTTTGAGGGCCCCGGAAACACCATATATTTT.

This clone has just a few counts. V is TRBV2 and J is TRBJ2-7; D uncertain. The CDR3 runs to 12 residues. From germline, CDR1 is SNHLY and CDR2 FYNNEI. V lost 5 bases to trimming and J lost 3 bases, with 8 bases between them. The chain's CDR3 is CASSLNGYEQYF. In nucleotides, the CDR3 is TGTGCCAGCAGTCTGAATGGCTACGAGCAGTACTTC.